This is a list of T cell receptor beta chains from one sample in a study of blood T cell repertoires in COVID-19. Generated by immunoSEQ multiplex PCR, the TCRdb table keeps only in-frame clones and is missing some. The table shows about 250,000 clones, with 80% to 90% occurring only once. The sequenced sample was PBMCs or T cells enriched from blood (not recorded which). These receptors were collected from a woman in her 40s who had been exposed to COVID-19. The CDR3 runs from the conserved cysteine through the conserved F or W. A D gene is named only where the DNA matches it firmly. A clone size is listed for some rows: how often the clone was seen (once, few, many), or a class if it is expanded.

abundance | j_gene | d_gene | v_gene | CDR3nt | CDR3aa
NA | TRBJ2-7 | TRBD1 | TRBV30 | TGTGCCTGGAGTCCCGGACAGGGGGCGAGCGAGCAGTACTTC | CAWSPGQGASEQYF
NA | TRBJ2-3 | TRBD2 | TRBV7-2 | TGTGCCAGCAGCTTAGTAATGGCGGCTAGCGGGGGGGCAGATACGCAGTATTTT | CASSLVMAASGGADTQYF
NA | TRBJ2-3 | NA | TRBV5-3 | TGTGCCAGAAGCTTGTATGAGCGGCGCACAGATACGCAGTATTTT | CARSLYERRTDTQYF
NA | TRBJ1-2 | NA | TRBV5-8 | TGTGCCAGCAGCTTGTTGTTGGCATACTATGGCTACACCTTC | CASSLLLAYYGYTF
NA | TRBJ2-5 | NA | TRBV2 | TGTGCCAGCAGTGAATTGGCCCTAGCATTGACAGAGACCCAGTACTTC | CASSELALALTETQYF
NA | TRBJ1-1 | NA | TRBV7-9 | TGTGCCAGCAGCTTAGGCTCAGGGGCCATTAATGAAGCTTTCTTT | CASSLGSGAINEAFF
NA | TRBJ1-1 | TRBD1 | TRBV13 | TGTGCCAGCAGGTACAGGGGGCTGGGCACTGAAGCTTTCTTT | CASRYRGLGTEAFF
NA | TRBJ2-7 | NA | TRBV7-9 | TGTGCCAGCAGCTTAGACGACAGATCCTACGAGCAGTACTTC | CASSLDDRSYEQYF
few | TRBJ2-5 | TRBD2 | TRBV19 | TGTGCCAGTAGTCTCGAGCGGGGGGCCTCCGAGACCCAGTACTTC | CASSLERGASETQYF
NA | TRBJ1-1 | TRBD1 | TRBV9 | TGTGCCAGCAGCGGAGACAGGGGGGGTACTGAAGCTTTCTTT | CASSGDRGGTEAFF
NA | TRBJ1-2 | NA | TRBV29-1 | TGCAGCGTTGAAGGGACAGCTACCTATGGCTACACCTTC | CSVEGTATYGYTF
few | TRBJ2-7 | TRBD1 | TRBV29-1 | TGCAGCGGAAGACAGGGATTTTCCTACGAGCAGTACTTC | CSGRQGFSYEQYF
NA | TRBJ1-2 | TRBD1 | TRBV5-4 | TGTGCCAGCAGCTTAATCGGACAGGGTGGCTACACCTTC | CASSLIGQGGYTF
NA | TRBJ1-5 | NA | TRBV28 | TGTGCCAGCAGTTTATCCGTATATCAGCCCCAGCATTTT | CASSLSVYQPQHF
NA | TRBJ1-1 | TRBD1 | TRBV5-1 | TGCGCCAGCAGCAGGGGGACAGGGGCGAACACTGAAGCTTTCTTT | CASSRGTGANTEAFF
NA | TRBJ2-1 | TRBD2 | TRBV27 | TGTGCCAGCAGCCATTCCGGCGGGGGATACAATGAGCAGTTCTTC | CASSHSGGGYNEQFF
once | TRBJ2-3 | NA | TRBV9 | TGTGCCAGCAGCCATAGCGGAACTAGCACAGATACGCAGTATTTT | CASSHSGTSTDTQYF